This T cell receptor (beta chain) derives from a study of T cell repertoires in cytomegalovirus infection. Study in general: Both CMV infection and a matching HLA type were indicated by public TCR beta signatures. Study-wide points: In two of eight donors, the top clonotype was HLA-C-restricted CMV-specific. Carriers of CMV and the relevant HLA type were discriminated by public TCR beta frequency.

This clonotype has just a few counts. Its antigen is not identified. Trimming removed 3 bases from V and 6 bases from J, with 12 bases in between. The CDR3 runs to 14 residues. Germline V gene data show CDR1 as MDHEN and CDR2 as SYDVKM. MiXCR, run by TCRdb on the reads, gives a single entry per CDR3 protein. The data contain about 890,000 distinct CDR3 sequences, approximately 30% of them singletons. The source is a human donor in good health (CMV status not recorded). Some clones in this sample may be carry-over from other donors' samples. The V gene is TRBV28, the J gene TRBJ2-1; D is undetermined. The sample in question was cultured CD8+ T cells from PBMCs, obtained from culture after CMV antigen stimulation. CDR3 protein: CASSFSVTGNEQFF. DNA for the CDR3: TGTGCCAGCAGTTTCTCCGTGACTGGCAATGAGCAGTTCTTC.